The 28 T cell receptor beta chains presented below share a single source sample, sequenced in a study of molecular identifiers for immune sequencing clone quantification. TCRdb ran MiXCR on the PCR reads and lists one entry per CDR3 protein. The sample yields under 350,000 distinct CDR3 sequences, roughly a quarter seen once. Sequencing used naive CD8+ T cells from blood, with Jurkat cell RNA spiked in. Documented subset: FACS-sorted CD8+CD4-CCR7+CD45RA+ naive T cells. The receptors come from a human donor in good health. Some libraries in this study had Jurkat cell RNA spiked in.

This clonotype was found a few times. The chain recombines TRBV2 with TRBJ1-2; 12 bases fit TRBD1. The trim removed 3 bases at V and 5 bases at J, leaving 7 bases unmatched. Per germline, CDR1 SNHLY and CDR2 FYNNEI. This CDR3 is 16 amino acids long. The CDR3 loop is CASSDGTGGARYGYTF. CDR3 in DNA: TGTGCCAGCAGTGATGGGACAGGGGGCGCTAGGTATGGCTACACCTTC.

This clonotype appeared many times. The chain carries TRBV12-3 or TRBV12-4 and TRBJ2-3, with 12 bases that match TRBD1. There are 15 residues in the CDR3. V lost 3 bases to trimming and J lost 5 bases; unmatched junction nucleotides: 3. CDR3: CASSLGDRGLDTQYF. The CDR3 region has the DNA TGTGCCAGCAGTTTGGGGGACAGGGGGCTAGATACGCAGTATTTT.

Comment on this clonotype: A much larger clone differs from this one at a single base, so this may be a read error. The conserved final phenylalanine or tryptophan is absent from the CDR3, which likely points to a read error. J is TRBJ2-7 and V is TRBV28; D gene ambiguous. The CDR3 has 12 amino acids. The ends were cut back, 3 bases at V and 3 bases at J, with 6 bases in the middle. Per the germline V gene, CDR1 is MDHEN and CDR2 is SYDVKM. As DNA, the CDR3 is TGTGCCAGCAGTTTTTCAGTCTACGAGCAGTACATC. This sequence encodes CASSFSVYEQYI.

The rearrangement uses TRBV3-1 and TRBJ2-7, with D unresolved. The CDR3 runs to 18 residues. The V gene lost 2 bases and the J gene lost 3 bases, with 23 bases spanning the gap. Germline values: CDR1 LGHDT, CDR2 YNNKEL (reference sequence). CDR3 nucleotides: TGTGCCAGCAGCCAATCCCCCCCAGGATCCTTTTGGGTCTACGAGCAGTACTTC. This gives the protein CASSQSPPGSFWVYEQYF.

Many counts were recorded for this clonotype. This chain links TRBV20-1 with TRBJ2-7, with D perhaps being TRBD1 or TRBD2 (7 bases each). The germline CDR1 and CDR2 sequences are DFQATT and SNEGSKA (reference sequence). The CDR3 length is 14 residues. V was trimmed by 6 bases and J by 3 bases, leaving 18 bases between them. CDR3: CSATDREGFYEQYF. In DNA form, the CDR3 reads TGCAGTGCAACTGACAGGGAGGGTTTCTACGAGCAGTACTTC.

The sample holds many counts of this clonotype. CDR3 nucleotide sequence: TGTGCCAGCAGCCCCCCCGGACAGAGAAGCTATGGCTACACCTTC. This codes for CASSPPGQRSYGYTF. This chain joins TRBV7-9 and TRBJ1-2; D perhaps matches TRBD1 (6 bases). The CDR3 has 15 residues. The V gene lost 5 bases and the J gene lost 4 bases, with 17 bases spanning the gap. Germline lookup yields CDR1 SEHNR and CDR2 FQNEAQ (reference sequence).

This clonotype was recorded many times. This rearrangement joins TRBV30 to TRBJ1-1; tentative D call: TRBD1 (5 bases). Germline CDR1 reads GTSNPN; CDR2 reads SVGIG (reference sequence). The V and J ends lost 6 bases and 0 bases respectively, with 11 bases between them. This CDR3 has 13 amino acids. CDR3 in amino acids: CACLQAMNTEAFF. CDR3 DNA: TGTGCCTGTTTACAGGCCATGAACACTGAAGCTTTCTTT.

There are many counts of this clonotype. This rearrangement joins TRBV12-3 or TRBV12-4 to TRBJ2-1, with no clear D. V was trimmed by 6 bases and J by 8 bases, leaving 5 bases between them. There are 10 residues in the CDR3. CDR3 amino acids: CASRGYEQFF. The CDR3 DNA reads TGTGCCAGCAGAGGCTATGAGCAGTTCTTC.

This CDR3 reads CSADRTDGVEQYF. CDR3 bases: TGCAGTGCGGACCGGACCGATGGGGTCGAGCAGTACTTC. The chain has TRBV20-1 and TRBJ2-7; unclear D gene. Germline V gene data show CDR1 as DFQATT and CDR2 as SNEGSKA (reference sequence). The CDR3 covers 13 residues. V gave up 6 bases and J gave up 6 bases, with 18 bases separating them.

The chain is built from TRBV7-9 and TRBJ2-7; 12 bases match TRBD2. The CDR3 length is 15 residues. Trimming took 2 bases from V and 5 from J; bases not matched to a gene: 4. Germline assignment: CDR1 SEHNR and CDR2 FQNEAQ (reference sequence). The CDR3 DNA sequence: TGTGCCAGCAGCTTACCTAGCGGGAGGGCGGACGAGCAGTACTTC. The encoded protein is CASSLPSGRADEQYF.

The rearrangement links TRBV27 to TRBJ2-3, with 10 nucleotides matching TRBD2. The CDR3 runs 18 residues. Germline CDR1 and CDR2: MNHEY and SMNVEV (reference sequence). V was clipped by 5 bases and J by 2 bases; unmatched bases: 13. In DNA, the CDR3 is TGTGCCAGCAGTCCCATTACGCCTAGCGGGGGCAACACAGATACGCAGTATTTT. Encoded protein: CASSPITPSGGNTDTQYF.

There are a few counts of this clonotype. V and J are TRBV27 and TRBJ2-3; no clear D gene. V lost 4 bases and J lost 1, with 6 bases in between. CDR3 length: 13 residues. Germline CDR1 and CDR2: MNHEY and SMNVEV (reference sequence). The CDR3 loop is CASSWKGTDTQYF. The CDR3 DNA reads TGTGCCAGCAGTTGGAAGGGCACAGATACGCAGTATTTT.

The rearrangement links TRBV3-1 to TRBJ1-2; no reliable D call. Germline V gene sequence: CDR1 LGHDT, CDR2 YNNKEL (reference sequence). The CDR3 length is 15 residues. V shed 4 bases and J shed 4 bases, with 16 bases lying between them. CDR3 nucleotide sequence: TGTGCCAGCAGCCTGAAAGGCTCGGTGATCTATGGCTACACCTTC. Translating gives CASSLKGSVIYGYTF.

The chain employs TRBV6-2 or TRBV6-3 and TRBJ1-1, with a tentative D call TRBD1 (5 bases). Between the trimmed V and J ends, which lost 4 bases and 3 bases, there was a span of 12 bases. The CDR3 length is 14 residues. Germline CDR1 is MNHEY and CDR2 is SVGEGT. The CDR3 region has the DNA TGTGCCAGCAGTTGGGGGATAGGGGACACTGAAGCTTTCTTT. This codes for CASSWGIGDTEAFF.

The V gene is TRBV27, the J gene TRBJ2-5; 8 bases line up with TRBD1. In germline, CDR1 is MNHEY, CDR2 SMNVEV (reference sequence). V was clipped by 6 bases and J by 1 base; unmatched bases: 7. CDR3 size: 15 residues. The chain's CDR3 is CASRVDRARQETQYF. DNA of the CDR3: TGTGCCAGCAGGGTGGACAGGGCACGCCAAGAGACCCAGTACTTC.

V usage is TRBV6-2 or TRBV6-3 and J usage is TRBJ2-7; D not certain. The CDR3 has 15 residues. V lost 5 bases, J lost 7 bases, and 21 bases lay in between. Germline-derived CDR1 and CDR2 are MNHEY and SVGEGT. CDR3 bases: TGTGCCAGCAGTCCCGGCGCTCCGCCACCCTGGGAGCAGTACTTC. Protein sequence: CASSPGAPPPWEQYF.

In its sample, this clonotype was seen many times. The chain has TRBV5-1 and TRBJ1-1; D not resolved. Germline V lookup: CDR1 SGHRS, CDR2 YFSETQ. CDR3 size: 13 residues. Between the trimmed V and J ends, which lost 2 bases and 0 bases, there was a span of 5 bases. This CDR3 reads CASSFAMNTEAFF. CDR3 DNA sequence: TGCGCCAGCAGCTTTGCCATGAACACTGAAGCTTTCTTT.

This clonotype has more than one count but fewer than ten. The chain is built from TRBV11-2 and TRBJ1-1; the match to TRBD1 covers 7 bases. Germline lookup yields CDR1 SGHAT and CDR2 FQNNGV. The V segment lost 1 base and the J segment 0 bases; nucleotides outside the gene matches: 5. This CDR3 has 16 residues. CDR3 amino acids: CASSLGQGYMNTEAFF. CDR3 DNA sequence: TGTGCCAGCAGCTTAGGACAGGGCTATATGAACACTGAAGCTTTCTTT.

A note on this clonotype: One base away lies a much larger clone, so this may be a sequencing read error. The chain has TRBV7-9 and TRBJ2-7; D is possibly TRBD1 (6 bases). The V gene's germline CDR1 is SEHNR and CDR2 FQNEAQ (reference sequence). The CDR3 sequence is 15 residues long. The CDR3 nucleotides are TGTGCCAGCAGCTTAAGATTGGGGGCGGCTGACGAGCCGTACTTC. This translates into CASSLRLGAADEPYF.

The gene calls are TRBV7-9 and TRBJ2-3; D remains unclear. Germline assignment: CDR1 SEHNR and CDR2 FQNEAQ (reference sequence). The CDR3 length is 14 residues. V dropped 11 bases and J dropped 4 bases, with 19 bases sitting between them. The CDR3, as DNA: TGTGCCCCCACAGCTTCCTCTATGGCAGATACGCAGTATTTT. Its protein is CAPTASSMADTQYF. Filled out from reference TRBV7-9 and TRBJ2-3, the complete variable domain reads DTGVSQNPRHKITKRGQNVTFRCDPISEHNRLYWYRQTLGQGPEFLTYFQNEAQLEKSRLLSDRFSAERPKGSFSTLEIQRTEQGDSAMYLCAPTASSMADTQYFGPGTRLTVL.

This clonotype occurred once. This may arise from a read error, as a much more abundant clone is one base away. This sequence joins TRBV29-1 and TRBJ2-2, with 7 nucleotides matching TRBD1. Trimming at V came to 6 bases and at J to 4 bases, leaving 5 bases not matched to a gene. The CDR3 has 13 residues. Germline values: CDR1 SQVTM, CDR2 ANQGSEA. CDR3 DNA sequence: TGCAGCGTAATCAGGGGGAGCACCGGGGAGCTGTTTTTT. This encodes CSVIRGSTGELFF.

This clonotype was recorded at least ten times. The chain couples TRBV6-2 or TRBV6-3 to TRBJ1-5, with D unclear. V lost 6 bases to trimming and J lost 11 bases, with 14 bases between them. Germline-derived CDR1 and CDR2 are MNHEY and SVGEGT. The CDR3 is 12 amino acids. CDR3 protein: CASREPGSAQHF. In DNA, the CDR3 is TGTGCCAGCAGAGAGCCGGGTTCAGCCCAGCATTTT.

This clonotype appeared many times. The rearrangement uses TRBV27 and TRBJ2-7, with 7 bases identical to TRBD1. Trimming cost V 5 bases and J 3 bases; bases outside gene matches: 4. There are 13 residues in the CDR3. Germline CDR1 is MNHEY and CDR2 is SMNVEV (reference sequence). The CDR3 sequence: CASSPRTGYEQYF. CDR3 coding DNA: TGTGCCAGCAGTCCCCGGACAGGCTACGAGCAGTACTTC.

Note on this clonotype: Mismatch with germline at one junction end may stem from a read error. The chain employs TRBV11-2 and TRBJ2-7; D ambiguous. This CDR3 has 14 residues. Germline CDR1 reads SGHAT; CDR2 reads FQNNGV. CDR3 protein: CASSSPMSSYEQHF. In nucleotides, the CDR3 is TGTGCCAGCAGCTCACCCATGAGCTCCTACGAGCAGCACTTC.

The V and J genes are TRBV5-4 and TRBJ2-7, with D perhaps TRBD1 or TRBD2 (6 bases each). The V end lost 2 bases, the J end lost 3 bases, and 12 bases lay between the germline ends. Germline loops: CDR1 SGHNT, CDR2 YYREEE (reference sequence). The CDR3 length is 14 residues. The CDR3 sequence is CASSLRGDLYEQYF. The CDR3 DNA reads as TGTGCCAGCAGCTTAAGGGGGGACCTCTACGAGCAGTACTTC. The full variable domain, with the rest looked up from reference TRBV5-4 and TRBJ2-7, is ETGVTQSPTHLIKTRGQQVTLRCSSQSGHNTVSWYQQALGQGPQFIFQYYREEENGRGNFPPRFSGLQFPNYSSELNVNALELDDSALYLCASSLRGDLYEQYFGPGTRLTVT.

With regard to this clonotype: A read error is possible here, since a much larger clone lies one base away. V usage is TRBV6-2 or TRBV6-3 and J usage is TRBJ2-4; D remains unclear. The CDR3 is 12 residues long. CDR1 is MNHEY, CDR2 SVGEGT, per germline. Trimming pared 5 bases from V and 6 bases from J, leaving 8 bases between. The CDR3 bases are TGTGCCAGCAGTAGATACGGAAACATTCAGTACTTC. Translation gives CASSRYGNIQYF.

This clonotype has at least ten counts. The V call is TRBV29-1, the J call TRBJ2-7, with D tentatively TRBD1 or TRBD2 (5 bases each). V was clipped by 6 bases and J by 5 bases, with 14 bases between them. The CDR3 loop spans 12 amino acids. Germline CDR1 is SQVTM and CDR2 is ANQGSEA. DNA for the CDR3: TGCAGCGTGAGGGGCGGCCGCCACGAGCAGTACTTC. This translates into CSVRGGRHEQYF.

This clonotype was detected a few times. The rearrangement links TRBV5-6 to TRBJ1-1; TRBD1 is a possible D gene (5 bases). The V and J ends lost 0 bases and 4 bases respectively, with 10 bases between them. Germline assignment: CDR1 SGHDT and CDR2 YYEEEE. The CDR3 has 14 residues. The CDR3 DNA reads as TGTGCCAGCAGCTTGGGGGGGTTTGGCACTGAAGCTTTCTTT. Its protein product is CASSLGGFGTEAFF.